Only a few counts were recorded for the clone carrying this T cell receptor beta chain. The CDR3 is 11 amino acids. Germline CDR1 SQVTM, CDR2 ANQGSEA. Trimming removed 3 bases at V and 6 bases at J, with 6 bases between. Orbital computed tomography, thyroid ultrasound, serum thyroxine and TRAb, and clinical symptoms together informed the diagnoses. Amplification yielded TCR beta CDR3 regions, with RNA transcripts as the source. TCR CDR3 regions were first amplified by RT-PCR with HTBI primers. TCRdb redid the calling of the multiplex PCR reads with MiXCR, one entry per CDR3 protein. The table shows about half a million distinct CDR3 sequences, with about 16% occurring only once. This entry comes from a study of T cells in Graves' hyperthyroidism and ophthalmopathy.

The TCR sequence derives from a woman under 40 with Graves' ophthalmopathy. This rearrangement joins TRBV29-1 to TRBJ1-3; D not certain. The source material was blood. CDR3 sequence reads: CSVDHENTIYF. CDR3 nucleotides: TGCAGCGTTGATCACGAAAACACCATATATTTT.